These 19 T cell receptor beta chains share one sample of origin, sequenced in a study of blood T cell repertoires in COVID-19. The table came from immunoSEQ multiplex PCR; TCRdb's copy has only in-frame clones and leaves some out. The data show about 280,000 clones, roughly 85% seen once. The specimen sequenced was peripheral blood. The receptors shown here come from a man in his forties or fifties with active or convalescent COVID-19.

This clone was seen once. This chain uses TRBV15 with TRBJ2-7; no clear D. V was trimmed by 0 bases and J by 5 bases, leaving 11 bases between them. The V gene's germline CDR1 is LNHNV and CDR2 YYDKDF (reference sequence). The length of the CDR3 is 14 residues. CDR3 DNA: TGTGCCACCAGCAGAGATCAGCCAGGCGACGAGCAGTACTTC. This translates into CATSRDQPGDEQYF.

CDR3 residues: CASSLSLGNYNEQFF. The CDR3 nucleotides are TGTGCCAGCAGCTTGTCACTTGGTAACTACAATGAGCAGTTCTTC. The V call is TRBV7-6, the J call TRBJ2-1; no firm D call. Looked up from germline, CDR1 is SGHVS and CDR2 is FNYEAQ. With 3 bases removed from V and 3 bases from J, the gap between germline ends came to 12 bases. The CDR3 sequence is 15 residues long.

V usage is TRBV10-3 and J usage is TRBJ1-2, with 12 bases lining up with TRBD1. Germline loops: CDR1 ENHRY, CDR2 SYGVKD. J gave up 4 bases and V 6 bases, and 9 bases lay outside the gene matches. The CDR3 is 16 residues long. In nucleotides, the CDR3 is TGTGCCATCAGCGAGGGACAGGGGGCGCCGGGCTATGGCTACACCTTC. This codes for CAISEGQGAPGYGYTF.

V and J are TRBV19 and TRBJ1-6; D not certain. The CDR3 is 14 amino acids. Germline loops: CDR1 LNHDA, CDR2 SQIVND (reference sequence). The V gene lost 6 bases and the J gene lost 5 bases, with 11 bases spanning the gap. The CDR3 loop reads CASREGTNNSPLHF. The CDR3 region has the DNA TGTGCCAGTAGGGAGGGCACAAATAATTCACCCCTCCACTTT.

The chain links TRBV5-4 to TRBJ1-1; 7 bases match TRBD1. V was clipped by 4 bases and J by 0 bases; unmatched bases: 3. In germline, CDR1 is SGHNT, CDR2 YYREEE (reference sequence). The CDR3 covers 14 residues. CDR3 sequence: CASSKGQMNTEAFF. In DNA, the CDR3 is TGTGCCAGCAGCAAGGGACAGATGAACACTGAAGCTTTCTTT.

J is TRBJ1-3 and V is TRBV2; perhaps TRBD1 as D (6 bases). V lost 5 bases, J lost 3 bases, and 17 bases lay in between. The germline gives CDR1 SNHLY, CDR2 FYNNEI. The CDR3 length is 16 residues. In nucleotides, the CDR3 is TGTGCCAGCAGTTTCCAAAGACAGGTCGTTGGAAACACCATATATTTT. It encodes CASSFQRQVVGNTIYF.

This chain links TRBV6-2 or TRBV6-3 with TRBJ2-7; D is undetermined. The V end lost 5 bases, the J end lost 4 bases, and 24 bases lay between the germline ends. Germline CDR1 MNHEY, CDR2 SVGEGT. The length of the CDR3 is 17 residues. This CDR3 is CASSRSPPRSGIYEQYF. The CDR3 nucleotides are TGTGCCAGCAGTCGCTCCCCCCCGCGATCAGGAATTTACGAGCAGTACTTC.

The V and J genes are TRBV3-1 (or the pseudogene TRBV3-2) and TRBJ2-3, with TRBD2 as a possible D gene (6 bases). The CDR3 is made up of 15 amino acids. Trimming pared 1 base from V and 5 bases from J, leaving 13 bases between. Germline-derived CDR1 and CDR2 are LGHDT and YNNKEL (reference sequence). Here the CDR3 DNA reads TGTGCCAGCAGCCAAGCATTGGGGGGTCAAGATACGCAGTATTTT. The encoded protein is CASSQALGGQDTQYF.

The chain carries TRBV9 and TRBJ2-1; D not certain. The V gene's germline CDR1 is SGDLS and CDR2 YYNGEE. The CDR3 totals 16 residues. V dropped 2 bases and J dropped 6 bases, with 18 bases sitting between them. The CDR3 sequence is CASSVLGSNRGNEQFF. The CDR3 coding sequence is TGTGCCAGCAGCGTTCTCGGCAGCAACCGCGGCAATGAGCAGTTCTTC.

In this sample, this clone turned up once. The chain carries TRBV27 and TRBJ1-5; TRBD1 agrees at 9 bases. The CDR3 contains 13 residues. Trimming at V came to 4 bases and at J to 11 bases, leaving 6 bases not matched to a gene. Germline loops: CDR1 MNHEY, CDR2 SMNVEV (reference sequence). The CDR3, as DNA: TGTGCCAGCAGTTCCCGGGACAGGGAGTCCCAGCATTTT. This translates into CASSSRDRESQHF.

The rearrangement joins TRBV25-1 to TRBJ2-5; the match to TRBD1 covers 9 bases. Germline assignment: CDR1 MGHDK and CDR2 SYGVNS. The CDR3 runs to 16 residues. The V gene end was trimmed by 5 bases and the J gene end by 5 bases; junction bases not matched to a gene: 12. This chain's CDR3 is CASSLTGGGFGETQYF. CDR3 sequence (DNA): TGTGCCAGCAGTTTAACAGGGGGCGGATTCGGGGAGACCCAGTACTTC.

The rearrangement joins TRBV2 to TRBJ1-1; possibly TRBD1 for D (5 bases). The CDR3 spans 14 residues. V lost 2 bases, J lost 10 bases, and 17 bases lay in between. Per the germline V gene, CDR1 is SNHLY and CDR2 is FYNNEI. DNA of the CDR3: TGTGCCAGCAGTGAACGGACACCCCTTCCTCCAGCTTTCTTT. It specifies CASSERTPLPPAFF.

The rearrangement joins TRBV24-1 to TRBJ2-1, with 10 bases identical to TRBD2. Germline-derived CDR1 and CDR2 are KGHDR and SFDVKD. V was pared by 3 bases and J by 10 bases, with 14 bases of the junction left unmatched. This CDR3 is 17 amino acids long. CDR3 bases: TGTGCCACCAGTGATCCTTCCGCTAGCGGGAGCTTCGGGGAGCAGTTCTTC. This encodes CATSDPSASGSFGEQFF.

The chain has TRBV5-4 and TRBJ2-1; TRBD1 agrees at 7 bases. The length of the CDR3 is 13 residues. The germline gives CDR1 SGHNT, CDR2 YYREEE (reference sequence). V lost 0 bases, J lost 15 bases, and 9 bases stayed unmatched. Here the CDR3 reads CASSLAARDSWFF. DNA of the CDR3: TGTGCCAGCAGCTTGGCGGCTCGGGACAGCTGGTTCTTC.

CDR3 coding DNA: TGTGCCAGCAGCTTCGAGCAGACAGTCACCGAGCAGTACTTC. Translated, it gives CASSFEQTVTEQYF. The V gene is TRBV11-1, the J gene TRBJ2-7, with D perhaps matching TRBD1 (5 bases). Trimming left V 3 bases short and J 6 bases short, with 15 bases between. There are 14 residues in the CDR3. CDR1 SGHAT and CDR2 FQDESV come from the germline V gene (reference sequence).

The rearrangement uses TRBV19 and TRBJ1-1, with a weak D call TRBD1 (5 bases). V shed 6 bases and J shed 0 bases, with 14 bases lying between them. From germline, CDR1 is LNHDA and CDR2 SQIVND (reference sequence). CDR3 length: 15 amino acids. CDR3 nucleotides: TGTGCCAGTAGAGAAACAGGTTACTTGAACACTGAAGCTTTCTTT. This encodes CASRETGYLNTEAFF.

This chain joins TRBV5-8 and TRBJ2-7; weak D call: TRBD1 (7 bases). The CDR3 totals 14 residues. Germline CDR1 SGHTS, CDR2 YDEGEE. V was shortened by 8 bases and J by 7 bases, with 22 bases between the two germline ends. The CDR3 sequence is CASGQGGIMEEQYF. For the CDR3, the DNA is TGTGCCAGTGGCCAGGGGGGCATCATGGAGGAGCAGTACTTC.

V and J are TRBV27 and TRBJ1-1, with 7 bases that match TRBD1. Trimming took 3 bases from V and 5 from J; bases not matched to a gene: 6. CDR1 and CDR2 from the germline V gene are MNHEY and SMNVEV (reference sequence). The CDR3 has 14 amino acids. The DNA of the CDR3 is TGTGCCAGCAGTTTGACCAGGGGGAGGACTGAAGCTTTCTTT. It specifies CASSLTRGRTEAFF.

V usage is TRBV4-3 and J usage is TRBJ1-1; the D is unclear. This CDR3 region has 17 residues. Germline lookup yields CDR1 LGHNA and CDR2 YSLEER. V was cut by 0 bases and J by 1 base, with 15 bases left in between. Here the CDR3 reads CASSQDIAGLGNTEAFF. DNA of the CDR3: TGCGCCAGCAGCCAAGATATAGCGGGCTTAGGGAACACTGAAGCTTTCTTT.